This T cell receptor (beta chain) was sequenced during a study of shared T cell receptors in the human thymus. In germline, CDR1 is SGHNT, CDR2 YENEEA. V gave up 1 base and J gave up 0 bases, with 10 bases separating them. The CDR3 runs to 15 residues. The method was immunoSEQ multiplex PCR; TCRdb's version includes in-frame clones alone and lacks a portion of them. This table has fewer than 700,000 clones, 85% to 90% appearing once. Another study also made use of these data, one on human thymus T cells. That paper adds: The donors were infants in Finland with congenital heart defects, otherwise immunologically healthy. Thymic tissue was derived from resections collected during corrective heart surgery. Related research described strongly overlapping thymic repertoires in unrelated people.

The V gene is TRBV11-3, the J gene TRBJ2-7, with D unclear. The sequenced sample consisted of thymocytes. This clonotype was sampled from a boy under two years old with a congenital heart defect. For the CDR3, the DNA is TGTGCCAGCAGCTTAGCGCCAGGCCACTCCTACGAGCAGTACTTC. This sequence encodes CASSLAPGHSYEQYF.